This T cell receptor (beta chain) was sequenced in a study of cytomegalovirus exposure and HLA in healthy donors. Whole-study findings and limits: The authors later found most CMV-associated TCR beta chains appeared HLA-restricted. Clonal expansion was found to be greater in HLA-associated TCR beta chains than in equally common others in a later analysis. Previous analysis showed most TCR beta V segments were productive about 90% or about 30% of the time.

The germline V gene encodes CDR1 SGDLS and CDR2 YYNGEE. This CDR3 contains 15 residues. V was pared by 1 base and J by 0 bases, with 11 bases between. As regards this clone: Its antigen is not known.

There were likely unrecorded immune exposures, though donors were nominally healthy when sampled. In the PCR, 60 Vbeta and 13 Jbeta primers were used. Method: immunoSEQ multiplex PCR; TCRdb's copy keeps in-frame clones and lacks some. In the table there are approximately 200,000 clones, 79% of which are singletons. J is TRBJ2-7 and V is TRBV9; the D is unclear. The sample consisted of PBMCs. The TCR originated in a woman aged 25 to 39 in good health and CMV-seropositive. The CDR3 protein is CASSVTNSPSYEQYF. The CDR3 nucleotides are TGTGCCAGCAGCGTAACTAACTCTCCCTCCTACGAGCAGTACTTC.